This T cell receptor (beta chain) was sequenced for a study of blood T cell repertoires in COVID-19. Turning to the study itself: Italy, Spain and the United States were the sources of the convalescent and acute COVID-19 samples. Nucleic acid was either cDNA or gDNA, and it came from T cells, B-cell-depleted T cells, or PBMCs.

Under the authors' procedure: Amplification from reference gene primers served as the basis for estimated nucleated cell counts. Assay: immunoSEQ multiplex PCR; the TCRdb copy retains only in-frame clones and omits some. V, J and clone size are those of that table, while D and trimming were read from the DNA. The sample lists tens of thousands of clones; about 80% were seen once. In this sample, this clone turned up once. This CDR3 comprises 14 residues. Germline CDR1 is SGHRS and CDR2 is YFSETQ. Trimming left V 0 bases short and J 9 bases short, with 13 bases between. The clonotype was recovered from an elderly man with active or convalescent COVID-19. The gene calls are TRBV5-1 and TRBJ2-1; maybe TRBD2 (6 bases). The sequenced sample was peripheral blood. The CDR3 nucleotides read TGCGCCAGCAGCTTGGGGGACTCCCGCAGTGAGCAGTTCTTC. This codes for CASSLGDSRSEQFF.